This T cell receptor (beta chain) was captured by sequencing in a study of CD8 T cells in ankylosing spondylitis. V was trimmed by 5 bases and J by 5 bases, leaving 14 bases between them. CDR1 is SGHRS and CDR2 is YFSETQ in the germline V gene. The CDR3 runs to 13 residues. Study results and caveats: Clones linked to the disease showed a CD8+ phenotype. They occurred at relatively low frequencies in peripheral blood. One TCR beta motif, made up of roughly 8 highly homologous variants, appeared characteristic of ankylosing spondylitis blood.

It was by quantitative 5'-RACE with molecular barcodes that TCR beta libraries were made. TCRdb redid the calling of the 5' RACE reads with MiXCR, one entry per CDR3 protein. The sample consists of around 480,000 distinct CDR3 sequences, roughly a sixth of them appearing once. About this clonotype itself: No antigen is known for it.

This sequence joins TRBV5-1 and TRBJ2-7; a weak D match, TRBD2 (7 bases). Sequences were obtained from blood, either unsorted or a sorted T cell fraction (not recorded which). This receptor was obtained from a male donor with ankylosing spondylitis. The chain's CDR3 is CASSRGASDEQYF. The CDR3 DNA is TGCGCCAGCAGTCGGGGGGCGTCGGACGAGCAGTACTTC.